A single sample is the source of the 27 T cell receptor beta chains below, sequenced in a study of radiotherapy plus CTLA-4 blockade in lung cancer. Method: immunoSEQ multiplex PCR; TCRdb's copy keeps in-frame clones and lacks some. The table includes around 44,000 clones, over 60% detected once. The input for sequencing was peripheral blood, taken from a patient treated with radiotherapy plus ipilimumab. The receptors stem from a human donor with non-small cell lung cancer whose response to radiotherapy plus ipilimumab could not be evaluated.

The chain recombines TRBV7-9 with TRBJ2-1; 8 bases match TRBD1. V dropped 1 base and J dropped 5; count of bases not matched to a gene: 10. CDR1 and CDR2 from the germline V gene are SEHNR and FQNEAQ (reference sequence). This CDR3 is built from 17 residues. The CDR3 protein is CASSLVGQAGPHNEQFF. CDR3 DNA: TGTGCCAGCAGCTTAGTGGGACAGGCCGGGCCCCACAATGAGCAGTTCTTC. The complete variable domain, with remaining parts taken from reference TRBV7-9 and TRBJ2-1, reads DTGVSQNPRHKITKRGQNVTFRCDPISEHNRLYWYRQTLGQGPEFLTYFQNEAQLEKSRLLSDRFSAERPKGSFSTLEIQRTEQGDSAMYLCASSLVGQAGPHNEQFFGPGTRLTVL.

The J gene is TRBJ1-1, the V gene TRBV2, with TRBD1 as a possible D gene (5 bases). Per the germline V gene, CDR1 is SNHLY and CDR2 is FYNNEI. Deletions cut 7 bases from V and 12 bases from J, with 15 bases between. The CDR3 loop spans 11 amino acids. DNA for the CDR3: TGTGCCAGCACGGAAAGGGGAAAGACTTTCTTT. Translated, it gives CASTERGKTFF.

The chain uses TRBV30 and TRBJ1-2; D is uncertain. V lost 0 bases and J 3 bases, leaving 8 bases between the germline ends. From germline, CDR1 is GTSNPN and CDR2 SVGIG (reference sequence). The length of the CDR3 is 13 residues. CDR3 DNA: TGTGCCTGGAGTGTATCCGTTCACTATGGCTACACCTTC. It yields the protein CAWSVSVHYGYTF.

On this clone: The same CDR3 arises from other DNA sequences in this sample as well. The chain combines TRBV7-3 with TRBJ2-3, with D possibly being TRBD2 (6 bases). Germline lookup yields CDR1 SGHTA and CDR2 FQGTGA. The V and J ends lost 0 bases and 4 bases respectively, with 8 bases between them. There are 14 residues in the CDR3. CDR3 sequence (DNA): TGTGCCAGCAGCTTAACGGGAGGCTCAGATACGCAGTATTTT. It encodes CASSLTGGSDTQYF.

The rearrangement links TRBV6-6 to TRBJ1-2; D perhaps matches TRBD1 (6 bases). The V end lost 2 bases, the J end lost 4 bases, and 14 bases lay between the germline ends. The CDR3 totals 15 residues. Germline V gene data show CDR1 as MNHNY and CDR2 as SVGAGI (reference sequence). The CDR3 spells CASSYDLRGGYGYTF. The DNA of the CDR3 is TGTGCCAGCAGTTACGATCTCAGGGGCGGCTATGGCTACACCTTC.

This clone was observed a handful of times. The CDR3 sequence: CASSPKPGTTPEQYF. The CDR3 bases are TGTGCCAGCAGCCCAAAACCCGGGACTACTCCCGAGCAGTACTTC. The V gene is TRBV7-9, the J gene TRBJ2-7, with TRBD2 matching over 7 bases. Germline V gene data show CDR1 as SEHNR and CDR2 as FQNEAQ (reference sequence). Trimming took 5 bases from V and 6 from J; bases not matched to a gene: 13. The CDR3 spans 15 residues.

This clone is categorized as medium-sized. The V gene is TRBV12-2, the J gene TRBJ1-3; the table's D call of TRBD1 was not tested on the DNA. TRBV12-2 is flagged as a pseudogene. This CDR3 has 14 amino acids. In nucleotides, the CDR3 is TGTGCAAGTCGCTCGACAGGGCCTGGAAACACCATATATTTT. Its protein is CASRSTGPGNTIYF.

This chain links TRBV18 with TRBJ2-1; a possible D gene is TRBD2 (5 bases). Germline lookup yields CDR1 KGHSH and CDR2 LQKENI. CDR3 size: 14 residues. With 4 bases removed from V and 13 bases from J, the gap between germline ends came to 20 bases. CDR3 amino acids: CASSLRTVPFLQFF. Written as DNA, the CDR3 is TGTGCCAGCTCACTTCGGACTGTACCCTTCCTACAGTTCTTC.

The chain has TRBV6-5 and TRBJ1-2, with 8 bases identical to TRBD1. The length of the CDR3 is 15 residues. With 4 bases clipped from V and 2 bases from J, the junction kept 6 bases outside the gene matches. Germline V gives CDR1 MNHEY, CDR2 SVGAGI. The CDR3: CASSSTGTGNYGYTF. DNA for the CDR3: TGTGCCAGCAGTTCAACAGGGACAGGAAACTATGGCTACACCTTC.

This rearrangement joins TRBV25-1 to TRBJ2-7, with TRBD2 identical over 10 bases. V dropped 10 bases and J dropped 5; count of bases not matched to a gene: 11. The length of the CDR3 is 14 residues. CDR1 MGHDK and CDR2 SYGVNS come from the germline V gene. As DNA, the CDR3 is TGTGCCACCCTACCTAGCGGGAGTAAGAACGAGCAGTACTTC. It is translated as CATLPSGSKNEQYF.

This clone rates as medium-sized (0.01 to 0.1%). This chain joins TRBV5-1 and TRBJ2-2; possibly TRBD2 for D (6 bases). Germline V lookup: CDR1 SGHRS, CDR2 YFSETQ. Trimming left V 7 bases short and J 8 bases short, with 18 bases between. The CDR3 extends over 14 amino acids. The CDR3 nucleotides are TGCGCCAGCGCTCTAGCGTCTATTGGTGGGGAGCTGTTTTTT. It yields the protein CASALASIGGELFF. Combining the CDR3 with reference TRBV5-1 and TRBJ2-2 gives the whole variable domain KAGVTQTPRYLIKTRGQQVTLSCSPISGHRSVSWYQQTPGQGLQFLFEYFSETQRNKGNFPGRFSGRQFSNSRSEMNVSTLELGDSALYLCASALASIGGELFFGEGSRLTVL.

The chain joins TRBV7-2 to TRBJ2-7; D may be TRBD2 (7 bases). Trimming shortened V by 5 bases and J by 6 bases, and 23 bases separated the two germline ends. CDR1 is SGHTA, CDR2 FQGNSA, per germline. This CDR3 has 16 amino acids. This CDR3 reads CASSENTRGGYGEQYF. The CDR3 DNA follows: TGTGCCAGCAGCGAGAACACAAGGGGGGGATACGGCGAGCAGTACTTC.

This clone has just a few counts. The chain carries TRBV6-6 and TRBJ1-1; tentatively, D is TRBD1 (6 bases). V was shortened by 2 bases and J by 3 bases, with 7 bases between the two germline ends. This CDR3 has 13 residues. The germline gives CDR1 MNHNY, CDR2 SVGAGI (reference sequence). Written as DNA, the CDR3 is TGTGCCAGCAGTTACCAGGGGTACACTGAAGCTTTCTTT. It translates to CASSYQGYTEAFF.

V usage is TRBV7-2 and J usage is TRBJ2-1, with no clear D. Trimming stripped 0 bases from V and 6 bases from J, with 12 bases between. The germline gives CDR1 SGHTA, CDR2 FQGNSA. There are 15 residues in the CDR3. DNA of the CDR3: TGTGCCAGCAGCTTAGCCACTGTAGTCGGCAATGAGCAGTTCTTC. Its translation: CASSLATVVGNEQFF.

The chain combines TRBV27 with TRBJ2-1; 11 bases align to TRBD2. The germline V gene encodes CDR1 MNHEY and CDR2 SMNVEV (reference sequence). Trimming at V came to 3 bases and at J to 16 bases, leaving 14 bases not matched to a gene. This CDR3 has 15 amino acids. The CDR3 protein is CASSFSGTSGSRGFF. In nucleotides, the CDR3 is TGTGCCAGCAGTTTCTCCGGGACTAGCGGATCGAGGGGTTTCTTC.

The chain couples TRBV4-2 to TRBJ2-2; 15 positions match TRBD2. CDR3 length: 17 amino acids. CDR1 and CDR2 from the germline V gene are LGHNA and YNFKEQ. The V gene end was trimmed by 4 bases and the J gene end by 5 bases; junction bases not matched to a gene: 5. CDR3 region: CASSRGLAGGTTGELFF. CDR3 sequence (DNA): TGTGCCAGCAGCCGGGGACTAGCGGGGGGTACGACCGGGGAGCTGTTTTTT.

V is TRBV28 and J is TRBJ1-5; 8 bases match TRBD1. The CDR3 is made up of 13 amino acids. CDR1 is MDHEN and CDR2 is SYDVKM in the germline V gene. The junction had 7 bases not matched to a gene; V was cut back by 8 bases and J by 7 bases. The DNA of the CDR3 is TGTGCCAGCCTAGACAGGGGTCCCCAGCCCCAGCATTTT. It translates to CASLDRGPQPQHF.

In nucleotides, the CDR3 is TGTGCCAGCAGCCTCCTAGCGGGGGAGAACACTGAAGCTTTCTTT. Protein product: CASSLLAGENTEAFF. The chain couples TRBV9 to TRBJ1-1, with D possibly TRBD1 on 5 matching bases. Per germline, CDR1 SGDLS and CDR2 YYNGEE. This CDR3 is built from 15 residues. Trimming removed 4 bases at V and 1 base at J, with 14 bases between. The complete variable domain, with remaining parts taken from reference TRBV9 and TRBJ1-1, reads DSGVTQTPKHLITATGQRVTLRCSPRSGDLSVYWYQQSLDQGLQFLIQYYNGEERAKGNILERFSAQQFPDLHSELNLSSLELGDSALYFCASSLLAGENTEAFFGQGTRLTVV.

The rearrangement links TRBV4-3 to TRBJ1-6; maybe TRBD1 (5 bases). The V gene lost 0 bases and the J gene lost 6 bases, with 15 bases spanning the gap. The CDR3 runs to 17 residues. Germline lookup yields CDR1 LGHNA and CDR2 YSLEER. This chain's CDR3 is CASSQEQMSRGNSPLHF. In DNA form, the CDR3 reads TGCGCCAGCAGCCAAGAACAGATGTCAAGGGGTAATTCACCCCTCCACTTT.

This rearrangement joins TRBV30 to TRBJ1-2, with a possible D match to TRBD1 (6 bases). Trimming took 4 bases from V and 2 from J, leaving 17 bases between them. The germline gives CDR1 GTSNPN, CDR2 SVGIG (reference sequence). The CDR3 runs to 15 residues. The CDR3 DNA reads as TGTGCCTGGAACGCTGGGGGCAGACGAAACTATGGCTACACCTTC. Amino acids: CAWNAGGRRNYGYTF.

The chain is built from TRBV28 and TRBJ1-2; 8 nucleotides line up with TRBD1. CDR3 length: 14 residues. Germline lookup yields CDR1 MDHEN and CDR2 SYDVKM. Germline trimming cut 5 bases from V and 7 bases from J; bases unmatched to any gene: 9. CDR3 region: CASSEDRVAFGYTF. In nucleotides, the CDR3 is TGTGCCAGCAGTGAGGACAGGGTTGCTTTTGGCTACACCTTC.

V is TRBV6-5 and J is TRBJ2-1, with TRBD2 matching over 9 bases. J lost 4 bases, V lost 6 bases, and 4 bases had no gene match. The germline V gene has CDR1 MNHEY and CDR2 SVGAGI. The CDR3 extends over 14 amino acids. The CDR3 reads CASRGLADYNEQFF. In nucleotides, the CDR3 is TGTGCCAGCAGGGGACTAGCAGATTACAATGAGCAGTTCTTC.

This chain connects TRBV6-6 to TRBJ2-1; possibly TRBD2 for D (5 bases). The V gene's germline CDR1 is MNHNY and CDR2 SVGAGI (reference sequence). V gave up 4 bases and J gave up 10 bases, with 8 bases separating them. This CDR3 spans 11 amino acids. This CDR3 reads CASSSSSEQFF. CDR3 DNA: TGTGCCAGCAGTTCATCTAGCGAGCAGTTCTTC.

The V gene is TRBV23-1, the J gene TRBJ2-6, with TRBD1 as a possible D gene (6 bases). TRBV23-1 is an ORF; its function is uncertain. The CDR3 loop spans 17 amino acids. V was clipped by 3 bases and J by 0 bases, with 12 bases between them. CDR3 in DNA: TGCGCCAGCAGTCAGTCTCTCAGGGGCTCTGGGGCCAACGTCCTGACTTTC. It encodes CASSQSLRGSGANVLTF.

This clone has a single count. This chain links TRBV2 with TRBJ2-5, with D tentatively TRBD1 (6 bases). Matching the DNA end better, TRBJ2-7 makes the J call doubtful. The CDR3 is 14 amino acids. Looked up from germline, CDR1 is SNHLY and CDR2 is FYNNEI. This CDR3 is CASSVGTGSYEQYF. The CDR3 coding sequence is TGTGCCAGCAGTGTGGGAACAGGGTCCTACGAGCAGTACTTC.

J is TRBJ1-3 and V is TRBV19, with D uncertain. CDR1 is LNHDA, CDR2 SQIVND, per germline (reference sequence). V was pared by 6 bases and J by 3 bases, with 15 bases between. The CDR3 spans 15 residues. The CDR3 is CASRTFRGSGNTIYF. For the CDR3, the DNA is TGTGCCAGTAGGACATTTCGGGGAAGTGGAAACACCATATATTTT.

The chain has TRBV18 and TRBJ2-7; 12 positions agree with TRBD2. CDR1 and CDR2 from the germline V gene are KGHSH and LQKENI. There are 16 residues in the CDR3. V lost 4 bases to trimming and J lost 0 bases; unmatched junction nucleotides: 4. The CDR3, as DNA: TGTGCCAGCTCACGAACACTAGCGGGGGGCTCCTACGAGCAGTACTTC. Protein sequence: CASSRTLAGGSYEQYF. Using reference TRBV18 and TRBJ2-7 for the parts outside the CDR3, the full variable domain is NAGVMQNPRHLVRRRGQEARLRCSPMKGHSHVYWYRQLPEEGLKFMVYLQKENIIDESGMPKERFSAEFPKEGPSILRIQQVVRGDSAAYFCASSRTLAGGSYEQYFGPGTRLTVT.